These T cell receptor beta chains were read from a single sample in a study of blood T cell repertoires in COVID-19. Sequenced by immunoSEQ multiplex PCR; TCRdb stores in-frame clones only, minus some. In the table there are fewer than 200,000 clones, 75% to 95% of which are singletons. The sequenced sample was peripheral blood. The receptors come from a man aged 45-65 years with acute or convalescent COVID-19. Each CDR3 is given with its conserved first and last residue. Each record gives: CDR3 DNA, CDR3 protein, V gene, clone size, J gene, D gene. D genes are given only for firm matches. Clone size, where shown, is once, few, many, or a class for clones that have expanded.

TGTGCCAGCAGCTTAGAGTACAGGGGAAACACTGAAGCTTTCTTT	CASSLEYRGNTEAFF	TRBV7-9	NA	TRBJ1-1	TRBD1
TGTGCCAGCAGCACGCTCCGGACAGAATCATACACAGATACGCAGTATTTT	CASSTLRTESYTDTQYF	TRBV7-9	NA	TRBJ2-3	NA
TGTGCCAGCAGTTCGCAGGGAGGCCCCAAGGCGCAGTATTTT	CASSSQGGPKAQYF	TRBV28	NA	TRBJ2-3	NA
TGTGCCAGCTCCCCTACTAGCGGGAGTCAGAGTGAGCAGTTCTTC	CASSPTSGSQSEQFF	TRBV18	NA	TRBJ2-1	TRBD2
TGTGCCAGCAACGGACAGGCTAACTATGGCTACACCTTC	CASNGQANYGYTF	TRBV2	NA	TRBJ1-2	TRBD1
TGTGCCAGCAGCACCCGGGACACGGGATACAATGAGCAGTTCTTC	CASSTRDTGYNEQFF	TRBV7-8	NA	TRBJ2-1	NA
TGTGCCACCAGCAGAGATCGACAGGGGAGTTTACGGGAAAAACTGTTTTTT	CATSRDRQGSLREKLFF	TRBV15	NA	TRBJ1-4	TRBD1
TGTGCCAGTAGTATAGGACAGGGGGGCACCGGGGAGCTGTTTTTT	CASSIGQGGTGELFF	TRBV19	few	TRBJ2-2	TRBD1
TGCGCCAGCAGCTTGGTACAGGCCACTGGAAACACCATATATTTT	CASSLVQATGNTIYF	TRBV5-1	NA	TRBJ1-3	NA
TGTGCCAGCAGCTTAGGTGGGGGGAGAAGGAGCTCCTATAATTCACCCCTCCACTTT	CASSLGGGRRSSYNSPLHF	TRBV13	NA	TRBJ1-6	NA
TGTGCCAGCAGTTACGGGACAGCTGTAAGGACCCAGTACTTC	CASSYGTAVRTQYF	TRBV28	NA	TRBJ2-5	TRBD1
TGTGCCAGCAGCTTAGAAGTGGGAGCACAAGAGACCCAGTACTTC	CASSLEVGAQETQYF	TRBV11-2	NA	TRBJ2-5	NA
TGTGCCATCAGCGCCAGGGATAACTACAATGAGCAGTTCTTC	CAISARDNYNEQFF	TRBV10-3	NA	TRBJ2-1	NA
TGTGCCAGCTCCGAGGGGCTACAGGGCCTTAGCAATCAGCCCCAGCATTTT	CASSEGLQGLSNQPQHF	TRBV18	NA	TRBJ1-5	NA
TGTGCCAGCAGCCCAGCCCCTAGCGACTACAATGAGCAGTTCTTC	CASSPAPSDYNEQFF	TRBV11-2	NA	TRBJ2-1	NA
TGTGCCAGCAACCAACTAGCGGGGGGAAACAATGAGCAGTTCTTC	CASNQLAGGNNEQFF	TRBV3-1/TRBV3-2	NA	TRBJ2-1	TRBD2
TGTGCCACCAGTGACGGACAGGGGGTCAATCAGCCCCAGCATTTT	CATSDGQGVNQPQHF	TRBV24-1	NA	TRBJ1-5	TRBD1
TGCGCCAGCAGCTTGAATGGCCAGGACTACAATGAGCAGTTCTTC	CASSLNGQDYNEQFF	TRBV5-1	NA	TRBJ2-1	NA
TGTGCCAGCAGCAGAACCGGGACAGGAGATCAGCCCCAGCATTTT	CASSRTGTGDQPQHF	TRBV6-5	NA	TRBJ1-5	TRBD1
TGTGCCAGCAGCATGGGACAGGGGCGTGTGGATGGCTACACCTTC	CASSMGQGRVDGYTF	TRBV7-9	once	TRBJ1-2	TRBD1
TGCGCCACCGGACAGGGGGCCTCCTACGAGCAGTACTTC	CATGQGASYEQYF	TRBV10-2	NA	TRBJ2-7	TRBD1
TGTGCCAGCAGCCAACGGTCGGGGACTGAAGCTTTCTTT	CASSQRSGTEAFF	TRBV14	NA	TRBJ1-1	NA
TGTGCCATCAGTGAGGGGCTAGCGGGAGGGAACACCGGGGAGCTGTTTTTT	CAISEGLAGGNTGELFF	TRBV10-3	NA	TRBJ2-2	TRBD2
TGTGCCAGCAGCTTAGTACAGGGGGCCTATCAGCCCCAGCATTTT	CASSLVQGAYQPQHF	TRBV7-2	NA	TRBJ1-5	TRBD1
TGTGCCAGTAGTCTTAGGGGTGGTGGAACAGATACGCAGTATTTT	CASSLRGGGTDTQYF	TRBV19	NA	TRBJ2-3	NA
TGTGCCAGCAGCCAAGAAACCTCGGCCGGGGAGCTGTTTTTT	CASSQETSAGELFF	TRBV4-2	NA	TRBJ2-2	NA
TGCGCCAGCAGCTTACTAGCGGGAGGAGATACGCAGTATTTT	CASSLLAGGDTQYF	TRBV5-1	NA	TRBJ2-3	TRBD2
TGTGCCAGCAGCTTGAGGACTAGCGGGATCCACACCGGGGAGCTGTTTTTT	CASSLRTSGIHTGELFF	TRBV7-3	NA	TRBJ2-2	TRBD2
TGTGCCAGCAGACCGGACAGGAACTATGGCTACACCTTC	CASRPDRNYGYTF	TRBV6-5	once	TRBJ1-2	TRBD1
TGTGCCAGCAGCCCACCAGGGGTTAGTAATTCACCCCTCCACTTT	CASSPPGVSNSPLHF	TRBV7-8	NA	TRBJ1-6	NA
TGTGCCAGCAGTTTTTCCAGCTCGCACTATGATGAAAAACTGTTTTTT	CASSFSSSHYDEKLFF	TRBV28	NA	TRBJ1-4	NA
TGTGCCAGCAGCCCCCGCCAGGGAACTAATGAAAAACTGTTTTTT	CASSPRQGTNEKLFF	TRBV7-2	NA	TRBJ1-4	NA
TGTGCCAGCAGCCAAGTCGCGTCCAAAAACATTCAGTACTTC	CASSQVASKNIQYF	TRBV3-1/TRBV3-2	NA	TRBJ2-4	NA
TGTGCCATCAGTGAGAGCAGGGGCGGCTACACCTTC	CAISESRGGYTF	TRBV10-3	NA	TRBJ1-2	NA
TGTGCCAGCAGTTATAGGCAGGGGGCCCCGTACACTGAAGCTTTCTTT	CASSYRQGAPYTEAFF	TRBV6-5	NA	TRBJ1-1	TRBD1
TGTGCCACCAGCAGAGCGAGCGGGAGCCATTCCTACGAGCAGTACTTC	CATSRASGSHSYEQYF	TRBV15	NA	TRBJ2-7	TRBD2
TGTGCCAGCTCTCTCGGGACAGGGGCTTTGGGGCAGTACTTC	CASSLGTGALGQYF	TRBV18	NA	TRBJ2-7	TRBD1
TGTGCCACCAGCAGAGATCGAGCCCCGAACACCGGGGAGCTGTTTTTT	CATSRDRAPNTGELFF	TRBV15	NA	TRBJ2-2	NA
TGTGCCAGCTGGCAGGCAACTGGAAACACCATATATTTT	CASWQATGNTIYF	TRBV27	NA	TRBJ1-3	NA
TGTGCCAGCTCGTTGACGGGAGGGGGCTACACCTTC	CASSLTGGGYTF	TRBV18	NA	TRBJ1-2	NA
TGTGCCAGCAGCCAGGGGGACGCGGGCAATCAGCCCCAGCATTTT	CASSQGDAGNQPQHF	TRBV7-9	few	TRBJ1-5	TRBD1
TGTGCCATCAGTGGCCAGGGGGCGAGCACCGGGGAGCTGTTTTTT	CAISGQGASTGELFF	TRBV10-3	once	TRBJ2-2	TRBD1
TGTGCCAGCAGTGAACTAGCGGGAGAAAGAAATGAGCAGTTCTTC	CASSELAGERNEQFF	TRBV6-1	NA	TRBJ2-1	TRBD2
TGTGCCAGCAGTGAAGGTGTCAACTACGAGCAGTACTTC	CASSEGVNYEQYF	TRBV2	NA	TRBJ2-7	NA
TGTGCCAGCAGTTACCTTTCGGGCAGGGATAGTTCACCCCTCCACTTT	CASSYLSGRDSSPLHF	TRBV6-5	NA	TRBJ1-6	NA
TGTGCCAGCAGCCTACAGGGCAATTCACCCCTCCACTTT	CASSLQGNSPLHF	TRBV11-2	NA	TRBJ1-6	NA
TGTGCCAGCTCAACTCGACAGGACTACACCGGGGAGCTGTTTTTT	CASSTRQDYTGELFF	TRBV18	NA	TRBJ2-2	NA
TGCGCCAGCAGCCCTACAGGACAAGTCCTGACTTTC	CASSPTGQVLTF	TRBV5-1	NA	TRBJ2-6	NA
TGTGCCAGCAGTCCGATTGCTGGAGGGGACACTGAAGCTTTCTTT	CASSPIAGGDTEAFF	TRBV27	NA	TRBJ1-1	NA
TGTGCCAGCAGCGAAGCAGGAAGCACAGATACGCAGTATTTT	CASSEAGSTDTQYF	TRBV9	NA	TRBJ2-3	NA
TGTGCCATCGCTAGAGGGGAGACCCAGTACTTC	CAIARGETQYF	TRBV10-3	NA	TRBJ2-5	NA
TGTGCCAGCAGCCAAGATTGGTTTTCGGAGTCACCCCTCCACTTT	CASSQDWFSESPLHF	TRBV3-1/TRBV3-2	NA	TRBJ1-6	NA
TGTGCCAGCAGCTTTCAGGGCGCAAATCAGCCCCAGCATTTT	CASSFQGANQPQHF	TRBV7-9	NA	TRBJ1-5	NA